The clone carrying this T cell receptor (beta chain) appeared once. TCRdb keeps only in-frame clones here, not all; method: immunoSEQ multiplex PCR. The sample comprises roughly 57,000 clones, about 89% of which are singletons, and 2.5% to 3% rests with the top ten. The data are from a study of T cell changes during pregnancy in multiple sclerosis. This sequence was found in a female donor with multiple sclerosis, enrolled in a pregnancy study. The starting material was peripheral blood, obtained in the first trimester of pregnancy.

CDR3 region: CASRMGDFDSPLHF. The CDR3 coding sequence is TGCGCCAGCAGGATGGGAGATTTCGATTCACCCCTCCACTTT. The genes are TRBV5-1 and TRBJ1-6; no reliable D call. The germline V gene encodes CDR1 SGHRS and CDR2 YFSETQ. Between the trimmed V and J ends, which lost 5 bases and 8 bases, there was a span of 14 bases. This CDR3 comprises 14 residues. Full variable domain (rest looked up from reference TRBV5-1 and TRBJ1-6): KAGVTQTPRYLIKTRGQQVTLSCSPISGHRSVSWYQQTPGQGLQFLFEYFSETQRNKGNFPGRFSGRQFSNSRSEMNVSTLELGDSALYLCASRMGDFDSPLHFGNGTRLTVT.